This T cell receptor beta chain was documented in a study of blood T cell repertoires in COVID-19. Trimming took 2 bases from V and 10 from J; bases not matched to a gene: 2. The CDR3 sequence is 14 residues long. CDR1 is MGHRA and CDR2 is YSYEKL in the germline V gene. Repertoires were generated with immunoSEQ multiplex PCR, while TCRdb's copy carries only in-frame clones and drops some. The repertoire has 100,000 or so clones, about 75% of them found once; the top ten carry around 6.3%. The origin of this receptor is a man older than 75 with acute or convalescent COVID-19. The chain joins TRBV4-1 to TRBJ2-1; the match to TRBD2 covers 13 bases. Input material: peripheral blood. The CDR3 DNA reads TGCGCCAGCAGCCAACAACTAGCGGGAGGGGAGCAGTTCTTC. It is translated as CASSQQLAGGEQFF.